These T cell receptor beta chains were read from a single sample in a study of CD4 T cells in relation to SARS-CoV-2 and coronaviruses. The antigens for these receptors are not known. TCRdb's copy holds only in-frame clones and misses some; the assay was immunoSEQ multiplex PCR. The sample records roughly 30,000 clones, over 60% being singletons. The sample taken for sequencing was CD4+ T cells from PBMCs, cultured in vitro. The receptors were sampled from a human donor in good health. The CDR3 runs from the conserved cysteine through the conserved F or W. The D gene is left open where the match is weak. Size tells how often a clone was seen (once, few, many) or the class of an expanded clone, and some rows leave it out.

v_gene,j_gene,abundance,d_gene,CDR3nt,CDR3aa
TRBV19,TRBJ2-7,-,-,TGTGCCAGTAGCACCGTACCCTACGAGCAGTACTTC,CASSTVPYEQYF
TRBV6-2/TRBV6-3,TRBJ2-7,-,TRBD2,TGTGCCAGCAGCAACCGCCGGCTAGCGGGAGGGCCGGGGCAGTACTTC,CASSNRRLAGGPGQYF
TRBV30,TRBJ1-2,few,-,TGTGCCTGGGCACCGGGCCCCTATGGCTACACCTTC,CAWAPGPYGYTF
TRBV5-3,TRBJ1-2,-,TRBD1,TGTGCCAGAAGCTTCGGACAGGCCGGTGGCTACACCTTC,CARSFGQAGGYTF
TRBV5-6,TRBJ2-1,-,TRBD2,TGTGCCAGCAGCCCTCGTGCGGGGGGGCCTTGGAATGAGCAGTTCTTC,CASSPRAGGPWNEQFF
TRBV11-3,TRBJ2-1,-,TRBD2,TGTGCCAGCAGCCATCGACTAGCGGCCCTGGGCTACAATGAGCAGTTCTTC,CASSHRLAALGYNEQFF
TRBV6-6,TRBJ2-2,few,-,TGTGCCAGCAGTCTACAGGGGATGGAGGGCACCGGGGAGCTGTTTTTT,CASSLQGMEGTGELFF
TRBV5-1,TRBJ1-1,-,TRBD1,TGCGCCAGCAGCGGGACAGGGTTGAACACTGAAGCTTTCTTT,CASSGTGLNTEAFF
TRBV2,TRBJ2-1,-,-,TGTGCCAGCAGTGAAGCGCTAGGGATCTGGGGGCATTCCTACAATGAGCAGTTCTTC,CASSEALGIWGHSYNEQFF
TRBV5-1,TRBJ2-4,once,TRBD2,TGCGCCAGCAGCTTGGGGCTAGCGGGAGGGAAAAACATTCAGTACTTC,CASSLGLAGGKNIQYF
TRBV7-2,TRBJ2-2,-,TRBD2,TGTGCCAGCAGCTTAGGGGGGGGCACCGGGGAGCTGTTTTTT,CASSLGGGTGELFF
TRBV18,TRBJ2-7,-,TRBD2,TGTGCCAGCTCACCCGGACTAGCGTCCTCCTACGAGCAGTACTTC,CASSPGLASSYEQYF
TRBV18,TRBJ1-2,few,-,TGTGCCAGCTCACCCACAGGCTTGTGGGGCTACACCTTC,CASSPTGLWGYTF
TRBV6-2/TRBV6-3,TRBJ1-4,-,-,TGTGCCAGCAGTTACGGCGCGCGAGAAAAACTGTTTTTT,CASSYGAREKLFF
TRBV4-1,TRBJ2-7,-,-,TGCGCCAGCAGCCAAGCCGAGAGGTTCTCCTACGAGCAGTACTTC,CASSQAERFSYEQYF
TRBV10-1,TRBJ1-5,-,-,TGCGCCAGCCCTCGGAAGGGTAGGAGGAGTAAGATTAGGGGGAATCAGCCCCAGCATTTT,CASPRKGRRSKIRGNQPQHF
TRBV5-5,TRBJ2-6,-,-,TGTGCCAGCAGCTCCCCCGCCGGGGCCAACGTCCTGACTTTC,CASSSPAGANVLTF
TRBV9,TRBJ2-3,-,-,TGTGCCAGCAGCGCGGGACCGGTGAGCACAGATACGCAGTATTTT,CASSAGPVSTDTQYF
TRBV5-4,TRBJ1-1,-,TRBD1,TGTGCCAGCAGCTTGTGGACAGGGAGAACTGAAGCTTTCTTT,CASSLWTGRTEAFF
TRBV19,TRBJ2-7,-,-,TGTGCCAGTAGTATTGGACGGAACCTTGAGCAGTACTTC,CASSIGRNLEQYF
TRBV10-3,TRBJ1-1,-,-,TGTGCCATCAGTGAGGGCAGTCCTGAAGCTTTCTTT,CAISEGSPEAFF
TRBV7-9,TRBJ2-5,-,-,TGTGCCAGCAGCTTAGATGCGGGGTCCCAGTACTTC,CASSLDAGSQYF
TRBV5-4,TRBJ2-5,once,TRBD1,TGTGCCAGCAGCCGCTGGGGACAGGGAGGTCAAGAGACCCAGTACTTC,CASSRWGQGGQETQYF
TRBV5-6,TRBJ1-1,-,-,TGTGCCAGCAGCTGGGGCGGGGCCGACACTGAAGCTTTCTTT,CASSWGGADTEAFF
TRBV3-1/TRBV3-2,TRBJ2-1,-,-,TGTGCCAGCAGCCAAGATCCGGAAGGGCCCTACAATGAGCAGTTCTTC,CASSQDPEGPYNEQFF
TRBV5-1,TRBJ2-1,-,TRBD2,TGCGCCAGCAGCTTCTTCCTAGCGGGAGTTAACAATGAGCAGTTCTTC,CASSFFLAGVNNEQFF
TRBV7-2,TRBJ2-5,-,TRBD1,TGTGCCAGCAGCGCCCACCTCGGGACAGGCACCACAGAGACCCAGTACTTC,CASSAHLGTGTTETQYF
TRBV5-1,TRBJ2-5,-,TRBD1,TGCGCCAGCAGCTTCACAGGGGCCCCGGAAGAGACCCAGTACTTC,CASSFTGAPEETQYF
TRBV9,TRBJ2-3,-,-,TGTGCCAGCAGCGTTACTGTCGTGGCTAGCACAGATACGCAGTATTTT,CASSVTVVASTDTQYF
TRBV2,TRBJ2-6,-,-,TGTGCCAGCAGCGTCCTTCAGGTTTATGGGGCCAACGTCCTGACTTTC,CASSVLQVYGANVLTF
TRBV12-3/TRBV12-4,TRBJ1-2,-,TRBD1,TGTGCCAGCAGTCGGACAGGGGAGGTCGGCTACACCTTC,CASSRTGEVGYTF